The TCR beta chain described here comes from a study of blood T cells in healthy people across ages. Combining a sample-barcoded 5' primer with a J-beta primer mix, a second PCR ran for about 7 to 11 cycles. Individual samples furnished no less than 2.5 million CDR3-containing paired-end reads apiece. TCRdb independently ran MiXCR on the 5' RACE reads; one entry per CDR3 protein. Of some 1.6 million distinct CDR3 sequences in the sample, approximately 32% were seen once. This CDR3 is built from 15 residues. Germline CDR1 and CDR2: SGHRS and YFSETQ. V gave up 0 bases and J gave up 6 bases, with 15 bases separating them. Overall study results and limits: Investigators viewed diversity estimates from one million T cells as underestimates, the study reported.

This clonotype was observed a few times. Its antigen is not known. What was sequenced was blood. V and J are TRBV5-1 and TRBJ1-2; D perhaps matches TRBD1 (5 bases). The clonotype originates from a woman in her twenties or thirties in good health. The CDR3 reads CASSLGRDVIDGYTF. The CDR3 nucleotides read TGCGCCAGCAGCTTGGGGCGGGACGTTATCGATGGCTACACCTTC.